The 15 T cell receptor beta chains listed next were all sequenced from one sample in a study of blood T cell repertoires in COVID-19 (TCRdb year 2020). Receptor libraries were prepared by the immunoSEQ multiplex PCR assay. What TCRdb holds here is the immuneACCESS table cut down to in-frame rearrangements. Part of the clones is not present; checked against another copy, under half of the missing clones reflect an unresolved V gene, and the others are unexplained. Within this sample are over 150,000 clones, with approximately 80% of them counted one time only. Clones ranked in the top ten supply about 6.9% of the sample. The source material was peripheral blood. These receptors were taken from a human donor with acute or convalescent COVID-19. The donor label of this sample is uncertain.

The chain couples TRBV30 to TRBJ1-3; no firm D call. The CDR3 loop spans 14 amino acids. Germline V gives CDR1 GTSNPN, CDR2 SVGIG (reference sequence). V dropped 3 bases and J dropped 4 bases, with 13 bases sitting between them. CDR3 nucleotides: TGTGCCTGGAGCACTATGCGGCCCGGAAACACCATATATTTT. This encodes CAWSTMRPGNTIYF.

V gene TRBV23-1 combines with J gene TRBJ2-7; 9 nucleotides line up with TRBD2. TRBV23-1 is an ORF; its function is uncertain. CDR3 size: 15 residues. V dropped 3 bases and J dropped 4; count of bases not matched to a gene: 7. The CDR3 DNA reads as TGCGCCAGCAGTCACCGACTAGCGGTTCTGTACGAGCAGTACTTC. Translating it yields CASSHRLAVLYEQYF.

Details on this clone: The identical CDR3 is also encoded by other nucleotide sequences in the sample. J is TRBJ2-6 and V is TRBV6-5, with D hard to call. The germline V and J ends were trimmed by 5 bases and 2 bases, with 7 bases remaining between them. The germline V gene encodes CDR1 MNHEY and CDR2 SVGAGI. This CDR3 has 14 amino acids. CDR3 in amino acids: CASSQVAGANVLTF. The CDR3 DNA reads TGTGCCAGCAGTCAGGTTGCTGGGGCCAACGTCCTGACTTTC.

This chain connects TRBV6-2 or TRBV6-3 to TRBJ1-4, with a tentative D call TRBD1 (6 bases). This CDR3 region has 14 residues. Germline CDR1 MNHEY, CDR2 SVGEGT. Trimming took 4 bases from V and 7 from J, leaving 13 bases between them. This CDR3 is CASSSGGLGEKLFF. CDR3 coding DNA: TGTGCCAGCAGTTCCGGGGGGCTGGGTGAAAAACTGTTTTTT.

The rearrangement uses TRBV5-1 and TRBJ1-4, with D unclear. Germline values: CDR1 SGHRS, CDR2 YFSETQ. V lost 1 base and J lost 0, with 7 bases in between. This CDR3 comprises 15 residues. CDR3 residues: CASSLRQATNEKLFF. CDR3 sequence (DNA): TGCGCCAGCAGCTTGAGGCAGGCAACTAATGAAAAACTGTTTTTT.

The J gene is TRBJ2-7, the V gene TRBV3-1 (or the pseudogene TRBV3-2), with D possibly TRBD1 on 5 matching bases. Trimming pared 0 bases from V and 3 bases from J, leaving 9 bases between. CDR3 length: 14 residues. Per germline, CDR1 LGHDT and CDR2 YNNKEL (reference sequence). CDR3 DNA: TGTGCCAGCAGCCAAGAGGGCAGGGACTACGAGCAGTACTTC. Its protein is CASSQEGRDYEQYF.

The V gene is TRBV4-2, the J gene TRBJ2-3, with a tentative D call TRBD1 (5 bases). Germline assignment: CDR1 LGHNA and CDR2 YNFKEQ. V lost 0 bases to trimming and J lost 5 bases, with 12 bases between them. This CDR3 spans 15 amino acids. This CDR3 is CASSQDVQGLDTQYF. As DNA, the CDR3 is TGTGCCAGCAGCCAAGATGTGCAGGGATTAGATACGCAGTATTTT.

V usage is TRBV3-1 (or the pseudogene TRBV3-2) and J usage is TRBJ2-1; tentatively, D is TRBD2 (5 bases). Trimming took off 0 bases at V and 8 bases at J, with 14 bases between the two ends. Germline V gene lookup returns CDR1 LGHDT and CDR2 YNNKEL (reference sequence). CDR3 size: 15 residues. The CDR3 coding sequence is TGTGCCAGCAGCCAAGATAGGGCTAGCCGGGATGAGCAGTTCTTC. It yields the protein CASSQDRASRDEQFF.

The chain carries TRBV19 and TRBJ2-1, with 8 bases aligning to TRBD2. The CDR3 runs to 15 residues. After removal of 6 bases from V and 6 bases from J, the junction contained 10 bases not matched to a gene. The germline gives CDR1 LNHDA, CDR2 SQIVND (reference sequence). Written as DNA, the CDR3 is TGTGCCAGTAGGCCTCTAGCGGGTCGCGGCAATGAGCAGTTCTTC. As protein: CASRPLAGRGNEQFF.

The chain recombines TRBV3-1 (or the pseudogene TRBV3-2) with TRBJ2-7; TRBD1 agrees at 9 bases. The CDR3 extends over 19 amino acids. Losses at the gene ends were 4 bases for V and 2 bases for J; bases not matched to a gene: 18. Germline V gene data show CDR1 as LGHDT and CDR2 as YNNKEL (reference sequence). The CDR3, as DNA: TGTGCCAGCAGCCTACCCGGTGGGACAGGGATATGTTCTACCTACGAGCAGTACTTC. Translating gives CASSLPGGTGICSTYEQYF.

This clone has just one count. V and J are TRBV13 and TRBJ2-3, with 13 bases identical to TRBD2. The length of the CDR3 is 16 residues. CDR1 is PRHDT, CDR2 FYEKMQ, per germline (reference sequence). Losses at the gene ends were 5 bases for V and 4 bases for J; bases not matched to a gene: 6. CDR3 in DNA: TGTGCCAGCAGCCCCCGACTAGCGGGAGGTGCAGATACGCAGTATTTT. It encodes CASSPRLAGGADTQYF.

The chain combines TRBV4-2 with TRBJ2-2, with TRBD2 identical over 8 bases. Per the germline V gene, CDR1 is LGHNA and CDR2 is YNFKEQ. The CDR3 totals 16 residues. The junction had 3 bases not matched to a gene; V was cut back by 3 bases and J by 0 bases. CDR3 in DNA: TGTGCCAGCAGCCACGGGGGGGGATCGAACACCGGGGAGCTGTTTTTT. Its translation is CASSHGGGSNTGELFF.

This clone was seen once. This sequence joins TRBV5-4 and TRBJ2-3; 7 nucleotides line up with TRBD1. CDR3 size: 15 residues. Germline V gene lookup returns CDR1 SGHNT and CDR2 YYREEE (reference sequence). J was trimmed by 6 bases and V by 3 bases; bases with no gene match: 10. This chain's CDR3 is CASSSPTGTLDTQYF. CDR3 in DNA: TGTGCCAGCAGCTCGCCGACAGGGACGTTGGATACGCAGTATTTT. Full variable domain (rest looked up from reference TRBV5-4 and TRBJ2-3): ETGVTQSPTHLIKTRGQQVTLRCSSQSGHNTVSWYQQALGQGPQFIFQYYREEENGRGNFPPRFSGLQFPNYSSELNVNALELDDSALYLCASSSPTGTLDTQYFGPGTRLTVL.

The gene calls are TRBV19 and TRBJ2-3; 8 positions agree with TRBD2. The CDR3 has 15 residues. Germline-derived CDR1 and CDR2 are LNHDA and SQIVND (reference sequence). The V segment lost 6 bases and the J segment 3 bases; nucleotides outside the gene matches: 8. Written as DNA, the CDR3 is TGTGCCAGTAGGAAGCGGGAGAGAGGGACAGATACGCAGTATTTT. Translation gives CASRKRERGTDTQYF.

The chain joins TRBV6-5 to TRBJ1-3; D possibly corresponds to TRBD1 (5 bases). This CDR3 has 16 amino acids. Germline V lookup: CDR1 MNHEY, CDR2 SVGAGI. Between the trimmed V and J ends, which lost 4 bases and 2 bases, there was a span of 15 bases. CDR3 residues: CASSSLAGGTGNTIYF. CDR3 bases: TGTGCCAGCAGTTCACTCGCCGGGGGAACTGGAAACACCATATATTTT.